Listed below are T cell receptor beta chains from one sample, sequenced in a study of beta chain features in type 1 diabetes. Libraries were prepared by immunoSEQ multiplex PCR; TCRdb keeps only in-frame clonotypes and omits some of them. This sample has about 230,000 clones, with around 10% found just once. Sequencing input: naive CD4+ T cells from blood. The receptors here all came from a woman aged 18 to 35 in good health. CDR3s leave out the opening cysteine and the closing phenylalanine or tryptophan. The order of the fields is J gene, V gene, CDR3 protein.

J gene: TRBJ2-7; V gene: TRBV9; CDR3 protein: ASSAEQGARDEQY
J gene: TRBJ2-7; V gene: TRBV19; CDR3 protein: ASSIDPSSYEQY
J gene: TRBJ1-5; V gene: TRBV19; CDR3 protein: ASRQEDWQPQH
J gene: TRBJ1-2; V gene: TRBV6-5; CDR3 protein: ASSRTGLGYGYT
J gene: TRBJ1-1; V gene: TRBV7-2; CDR3 protein: ASALTGTGNTEAF
J gene: TRBJ2-7; V gene: TRBV29-1; CDR3 protein: SVALATYEQY
J gene: TRBJ1-2; V gene: TRBV30; CDR3 protein: AWTPPPRGGPANYGYT
J gene: TRBJ2-1; V gene: TRBV19; CDR3 protein: ASSTPGVSSYNEQF
J gene: TRBJ1-2; V gene: TRBV5-1; CDR3 protein: ASSPRPGGGYT
J gene: TRBJ2-3; V gene: TRBV18; CDR3 protein: ASSPTGQGARDTQY
J gene: TRBJ2-7; V gene: TRBV5-4; CDR3 protein: ASSDQGSSYEQY
J gene: TRBJ2-1; V gene: TRBV7-2; CDR3 protein: ASSLIRQGNEQF
J gene: TRBJ1-5; V gene: TRBV14; CDR3 protein: ASSQDLGGPQH
J gene: TRBJ1-5; V gene: TRBV4-2; CDR3 protein: ASSPSPQQDNQPQH
J gene: TRBJ2-3; V gene: TRBV10-3; CDR3 protein: AFRGAGTDTQY
J gene: TRBJ2-1; V gene: TRBV29-1; CDR3 protein: SVRHAYSYNEQF